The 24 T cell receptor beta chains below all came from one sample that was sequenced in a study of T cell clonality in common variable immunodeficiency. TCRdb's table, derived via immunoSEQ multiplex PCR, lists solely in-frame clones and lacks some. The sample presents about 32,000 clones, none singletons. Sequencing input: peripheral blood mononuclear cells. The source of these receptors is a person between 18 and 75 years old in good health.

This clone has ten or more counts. The CDR3 reads CASSLLGGPRGEAFF. The DNA read from the CDR3 is TGTGCCAGCAGTCTTCTAGGGGGCCCTAGGGGTGAA. The chain uses TRBV7-3 and TRBJ1-1, with 7 positions matching TRBD1. The CDR3 is cut off 3 residues early in the read; its end comes from the germline J gene. With 6 bases clipped from V and 7 bases from J, the junction kept 14 bases outside the gene matches. Per the germline V gene, CDR1 is SGHTA and CDR2 is FQGTGA. There are 15 residues in the CDR3. The full variable domain, in which reference TRBV7-3 and TRBJ1-1 provide the parts outside the CDR3, is GAGVSQTPSNKVTEKGKYVELRCDPISGHTALYWYRQSLGQGPEFLIYFQGTGAADDSGLPNDRFFAVRPEGSVSTLKIQRTERGDSAVYLCASSLLGGPRGEAFFGQGTRLTVV.

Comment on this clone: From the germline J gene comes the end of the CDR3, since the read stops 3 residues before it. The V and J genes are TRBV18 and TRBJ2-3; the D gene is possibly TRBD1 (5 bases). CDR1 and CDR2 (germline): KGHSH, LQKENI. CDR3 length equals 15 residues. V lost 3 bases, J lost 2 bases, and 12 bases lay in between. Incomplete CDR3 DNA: TGTGCCAGCTCACCGCCAGGGAAGACCACAGATACG. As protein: CASSPPGKTTDT. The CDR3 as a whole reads CASSPPGKTTDTQYF.

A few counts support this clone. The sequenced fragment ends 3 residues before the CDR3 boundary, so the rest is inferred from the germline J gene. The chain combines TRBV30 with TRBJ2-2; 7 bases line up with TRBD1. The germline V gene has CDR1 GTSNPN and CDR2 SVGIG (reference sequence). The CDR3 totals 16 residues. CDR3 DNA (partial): TGTGCCTGGAGGAAGGGGGACAGCTCCTATAATTCACCG. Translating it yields CAWRKGDSSYNSP. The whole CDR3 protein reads CAWRKGDSSYNSPLFF.

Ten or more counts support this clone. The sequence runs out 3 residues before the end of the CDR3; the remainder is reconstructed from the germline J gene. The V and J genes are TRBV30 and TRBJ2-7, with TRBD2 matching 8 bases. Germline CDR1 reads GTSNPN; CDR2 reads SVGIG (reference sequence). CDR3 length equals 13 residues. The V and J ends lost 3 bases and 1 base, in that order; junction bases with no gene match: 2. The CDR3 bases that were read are TGTGCCTGGAGGGGACTAGGGTCCTACGAG. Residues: CAWRGLGSYE. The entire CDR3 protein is CAWRGLGSYEQYF.

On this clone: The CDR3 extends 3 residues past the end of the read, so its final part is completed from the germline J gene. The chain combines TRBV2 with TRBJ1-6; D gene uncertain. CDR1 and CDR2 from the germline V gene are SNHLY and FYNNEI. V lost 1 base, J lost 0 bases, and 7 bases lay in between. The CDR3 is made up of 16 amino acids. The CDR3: CASSEGLGSYNSPLHF. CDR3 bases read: TGTGCCAGCAGTGAAGGACTAGGCTCCTATAATTCACCC.

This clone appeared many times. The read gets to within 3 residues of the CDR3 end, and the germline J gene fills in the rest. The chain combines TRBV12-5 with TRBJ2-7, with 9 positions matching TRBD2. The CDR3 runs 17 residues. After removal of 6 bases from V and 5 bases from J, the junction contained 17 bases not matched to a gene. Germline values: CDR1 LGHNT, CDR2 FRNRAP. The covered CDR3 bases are TGTGCTAGTGGGGCAGGGGACCCAGGGCTAGCGGGACACGAG. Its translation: CASGAGDPGLAGHE. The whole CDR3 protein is CASGAGDPGLAGHEQYF.

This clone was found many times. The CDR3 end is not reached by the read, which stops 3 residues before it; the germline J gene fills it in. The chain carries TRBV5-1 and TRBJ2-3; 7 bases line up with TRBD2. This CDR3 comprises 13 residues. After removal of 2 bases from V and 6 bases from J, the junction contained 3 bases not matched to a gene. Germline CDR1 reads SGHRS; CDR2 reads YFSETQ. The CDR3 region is CASSLTSEDTQYF. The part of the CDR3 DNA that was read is TGCGCCAGCAGCTTAACTAGCGAGGATACG.

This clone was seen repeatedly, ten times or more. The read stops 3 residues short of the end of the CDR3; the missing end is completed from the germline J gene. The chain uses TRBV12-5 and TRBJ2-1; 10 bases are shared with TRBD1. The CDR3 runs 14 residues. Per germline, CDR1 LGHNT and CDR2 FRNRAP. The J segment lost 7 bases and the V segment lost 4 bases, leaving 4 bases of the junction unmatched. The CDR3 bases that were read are TGTGCTAGTGGTTCGGGACAGGGGTTGAATGAG. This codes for CASGSGQGLNE. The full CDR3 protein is CASGSGQGLNEQFF.

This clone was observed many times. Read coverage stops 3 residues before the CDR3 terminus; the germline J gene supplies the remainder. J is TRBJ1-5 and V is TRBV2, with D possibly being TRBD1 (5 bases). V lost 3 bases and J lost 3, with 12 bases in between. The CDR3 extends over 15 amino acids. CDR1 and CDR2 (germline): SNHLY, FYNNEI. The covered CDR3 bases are TGTGCCAGCAGTGACCAGGGTCGGAACAATCAGCCC. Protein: CASSDQGRNNQP. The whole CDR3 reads CASSDQGRNNQPQHF.

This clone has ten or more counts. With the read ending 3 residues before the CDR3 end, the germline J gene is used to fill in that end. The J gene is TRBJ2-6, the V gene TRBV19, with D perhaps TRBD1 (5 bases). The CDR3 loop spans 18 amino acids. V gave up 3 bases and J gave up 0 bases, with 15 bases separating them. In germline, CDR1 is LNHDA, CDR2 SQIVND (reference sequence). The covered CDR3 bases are TGTGCCAGTAGTATCGACAGTCTCCTCAGCTCTGGGGCCAACGTC. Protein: CASSIDSLLSSGANV. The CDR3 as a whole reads CASSIDSLLSSGANVLTF.

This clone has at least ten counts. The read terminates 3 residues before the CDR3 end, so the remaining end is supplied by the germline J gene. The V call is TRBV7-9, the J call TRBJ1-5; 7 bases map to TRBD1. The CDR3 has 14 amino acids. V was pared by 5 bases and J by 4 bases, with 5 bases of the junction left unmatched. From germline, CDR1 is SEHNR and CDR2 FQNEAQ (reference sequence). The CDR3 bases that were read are TGTGCCAGCAGCCCCGGGACAGCAAATCAGCCC. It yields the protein CASSPGTANQP. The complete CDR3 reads CASSPGTANQPQHF.

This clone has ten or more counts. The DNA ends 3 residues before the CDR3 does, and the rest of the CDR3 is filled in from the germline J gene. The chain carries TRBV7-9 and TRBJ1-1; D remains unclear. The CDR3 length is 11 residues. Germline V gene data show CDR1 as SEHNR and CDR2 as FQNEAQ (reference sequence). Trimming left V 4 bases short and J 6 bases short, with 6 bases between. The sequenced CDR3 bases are TGTGCCAGCAGCTCCCTTCCTGAA. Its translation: CASSSLPE. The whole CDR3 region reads CASSSLPEAFF.

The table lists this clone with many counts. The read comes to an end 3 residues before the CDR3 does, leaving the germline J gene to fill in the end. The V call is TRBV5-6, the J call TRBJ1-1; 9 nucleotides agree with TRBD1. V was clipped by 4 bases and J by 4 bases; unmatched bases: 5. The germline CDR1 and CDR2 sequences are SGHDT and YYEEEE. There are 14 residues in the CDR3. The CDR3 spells CASSTGQGSTEAFF. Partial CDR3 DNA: TGTGCCAGCAGCACCGGACAGGGGAGCACTGAA.

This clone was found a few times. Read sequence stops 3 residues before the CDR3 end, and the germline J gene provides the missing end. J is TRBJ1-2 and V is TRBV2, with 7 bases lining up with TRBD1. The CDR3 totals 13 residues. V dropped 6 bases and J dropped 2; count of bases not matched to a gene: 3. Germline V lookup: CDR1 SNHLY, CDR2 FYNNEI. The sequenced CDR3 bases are TGTGCCAGCAGCGTGACAGGGAACTATGGC. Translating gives CASSVTGNYG. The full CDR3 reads CASSVTGNYGYTF. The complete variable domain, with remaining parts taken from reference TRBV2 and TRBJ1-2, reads EPEVTQTPSHQVTQMGQEVILRCVPISNHLYFYWYRQILGQKVEFLVSFYNNEISEKSEIFDDQFSVERPDGSNFTLKIRSTKLEDSAMYFCASSVTGNYGYTFGSGTRLTVV.

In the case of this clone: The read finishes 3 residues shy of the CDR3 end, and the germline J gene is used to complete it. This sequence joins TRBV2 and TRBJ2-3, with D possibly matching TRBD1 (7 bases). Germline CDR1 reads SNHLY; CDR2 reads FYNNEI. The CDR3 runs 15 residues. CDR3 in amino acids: CASIGGGNSNQPQYF. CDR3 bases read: TGTGCCAGCATCGGAGGGGGCAATAGCAATCAGCCG.

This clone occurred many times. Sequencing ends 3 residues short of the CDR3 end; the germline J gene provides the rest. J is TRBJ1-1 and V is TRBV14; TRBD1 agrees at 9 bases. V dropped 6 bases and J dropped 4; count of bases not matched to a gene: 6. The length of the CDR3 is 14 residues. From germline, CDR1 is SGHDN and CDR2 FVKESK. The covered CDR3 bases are TGTGCCAGCAGTCTAGACAGGGGGGGCACTGAA. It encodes CASSLDRGGTE. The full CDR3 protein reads CASSLDRGGTEAFF.

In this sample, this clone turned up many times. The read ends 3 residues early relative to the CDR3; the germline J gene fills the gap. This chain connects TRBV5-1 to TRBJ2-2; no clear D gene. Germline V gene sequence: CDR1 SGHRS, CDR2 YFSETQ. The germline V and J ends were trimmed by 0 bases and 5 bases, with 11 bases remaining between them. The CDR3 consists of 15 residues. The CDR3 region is CASSLEVVGTGELFF. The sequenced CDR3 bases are TGCGCCAGCAGCTTGGAGGTTGTAGGGACCGGGGAG.

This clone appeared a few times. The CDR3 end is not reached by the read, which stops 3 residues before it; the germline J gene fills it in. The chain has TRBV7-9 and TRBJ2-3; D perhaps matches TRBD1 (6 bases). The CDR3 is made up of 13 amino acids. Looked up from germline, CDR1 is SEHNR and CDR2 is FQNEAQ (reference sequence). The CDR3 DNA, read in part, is TGTGCCAGCGCCGGCGGGCCAGGGGAGACG. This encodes CASAGGPGET. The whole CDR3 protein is CASAGGPGETQYF.

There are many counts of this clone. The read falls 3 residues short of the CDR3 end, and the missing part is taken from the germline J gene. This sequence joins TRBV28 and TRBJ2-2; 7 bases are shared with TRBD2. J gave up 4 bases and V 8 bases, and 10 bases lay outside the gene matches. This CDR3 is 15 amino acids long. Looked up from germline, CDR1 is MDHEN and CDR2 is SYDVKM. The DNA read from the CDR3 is TGTGCCAGCCGACCGGCGCGGGAGCGCACCGGGGAG. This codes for CASRPARERTGE. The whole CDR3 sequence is CASRPARERTGELFF. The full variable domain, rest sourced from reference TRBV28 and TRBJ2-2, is DVKVTQSSRYLVKRTGEKVFLECVQDMDHENMFWYRQDPGLGLRLIYFSYDVKMKEKGDIPEGYSVSREKKERFSLILESASTNQTSMYLCASRPARERTGELFFGEGSRLTVL.

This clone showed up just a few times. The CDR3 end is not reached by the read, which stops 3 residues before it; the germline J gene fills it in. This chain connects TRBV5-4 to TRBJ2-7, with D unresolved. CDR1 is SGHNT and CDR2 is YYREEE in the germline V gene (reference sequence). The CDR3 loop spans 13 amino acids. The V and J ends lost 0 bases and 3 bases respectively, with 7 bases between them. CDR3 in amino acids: CASSLGSSYEQYF. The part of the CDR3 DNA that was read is TGTGCCAGCAGCTTGGGATCCAGCTACGAG.

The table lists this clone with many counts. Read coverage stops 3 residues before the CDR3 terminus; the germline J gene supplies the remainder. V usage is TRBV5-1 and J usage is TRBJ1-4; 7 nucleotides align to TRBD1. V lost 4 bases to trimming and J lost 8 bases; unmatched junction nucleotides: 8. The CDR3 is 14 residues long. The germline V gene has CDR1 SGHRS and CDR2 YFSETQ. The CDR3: CASSPTGAGEKLFF. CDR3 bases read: TGCGCCAGCAGCCCCACAGGGGCCGGGGAAAAA.

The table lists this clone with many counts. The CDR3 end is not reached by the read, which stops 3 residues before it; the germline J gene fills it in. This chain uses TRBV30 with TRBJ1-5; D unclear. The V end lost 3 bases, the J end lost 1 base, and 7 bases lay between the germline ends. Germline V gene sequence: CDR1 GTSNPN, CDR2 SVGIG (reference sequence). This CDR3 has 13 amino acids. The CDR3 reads CAWSLLSNQPQHF. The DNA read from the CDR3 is TGTGCCTGGAGCCTTCTCAGCAATCAGCCC.

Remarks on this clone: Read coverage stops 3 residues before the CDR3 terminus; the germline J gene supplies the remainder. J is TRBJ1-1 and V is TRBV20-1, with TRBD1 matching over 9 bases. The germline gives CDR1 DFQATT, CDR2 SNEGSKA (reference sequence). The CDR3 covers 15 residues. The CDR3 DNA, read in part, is TGCAGTGCCCCCCGGGGACAGGGATACGGGCTTTTA. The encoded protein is CSAPRGQGYGLL. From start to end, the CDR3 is CSAPRGQGYGLLAFF.

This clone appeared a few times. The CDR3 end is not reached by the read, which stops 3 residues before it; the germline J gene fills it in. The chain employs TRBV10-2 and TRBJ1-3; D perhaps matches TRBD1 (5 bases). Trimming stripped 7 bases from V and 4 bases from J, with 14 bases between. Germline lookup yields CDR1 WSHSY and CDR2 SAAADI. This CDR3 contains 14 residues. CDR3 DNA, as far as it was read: TGCGCCAGCACCGTGGGGCAGTACGGAAACACC. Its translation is CASTVGQYGNT. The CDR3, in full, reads CASTVGQYGNTIYF.